The rows below give T cell receptor beta chains drawn from one sample of a study of T cell responses to AZD1222 COVID-19 vaccine. Measured with immunoSEQ multiplex PCR; TCRdb has only the in-frame clones, and not every one. The data hold 120,000 or so clones, with about nine tenths observed a single time. The specimen was peripheral blood, collected on day 0 of AZD1222 vaccination. Source of these receptors: an adult in good health. Both conserved end residues are part of each CDR3. Fields, in order: clone size, D gene, V gene, J gene, CDR3 DNA, CDR3 protein. The D gene is left open where the match is weak. Rows give clone size only sometimes, using once, few, many, or a class for an expanded clone.

clone size: .; D gene: .; V gene: TRBV5-1; J gene: TRBJ1-1; CDR3 DNA: TGCGCCAGCAGCTTGGGGGCGAGGCAGGGAGCCACTGAAGCTTTCTTT; CDR3 protein: CASSLGARQGATEAFF
clone size: .; D gene: TRBD2; V gene: TRBV24-1; J gene: TRBJ2-1; CDR3 DNA: TGTGCCACCAGTGATTTCGTAGCGGGAGTGTCCTACAATGAGCAGTTCTTC; CDR3 protein: CATSDFVAGVSYNEQFF
clone size: .; D gene: .; V gene: TRBV15; J gene: TRBJ2-1; CDR3 DNA: TGTGCCACCAGCAGAGATCCCTACGAGCGGAACTACAATGAGCAGTTCTTC; CDR3 protein: CATSRDPYERNYNEQFF
clone size: once; D gene: TRBD1; V gene: TRBV9; J gene: TRBJ2-7; CDR3 DNA: TGTGCCAGCAGCCGGACAGGGCTTTCCTACGAGCAGTACTTC; CDR3 protein: CASSRTGLSYEQYF
clone size: .; D gene: TRBD1; V gene: TRBV4-1; J gene: TRBJ2-7; CDR3 DNA: TGCGCCAGCAGCCACCCTCCCACCGGGACAGGGACTCCCTACGAGCAGTACTTC; CDR3 protein: CASSHPPTGTGTPYEQYF
clone size: .; D gene: TRBD1; V gene: TRBV24-1; J gene: TRBJ1-5; CDR3 DNA: TGTGCCACTCGACAGGGCTTAAATCAGCCCCAGCATTTT; CDR3 protein: CATRQGLNQPQHF
clone size: .; D gene: .; V gene: TRBV10-2; J gene: TRBJ2-7; CDR3 DNA: TGCGCCACCCGAGGGACGCAGAGCTCCTACGAGCAGTACTTC; CDR3 protein: CATRGTQSSYEQYF
clone size: few; D gene: .; V gene: TRBV13; J gene: TRBJ2-7; CDR3 DNA: TGTGCCAGCAGCCCGCCCCGGGAAGAGCAGTACTTC; CDR3 protein: CASSPPREEQYF
clone size: .; D gene: TRBD2; V gene: TRBV10-3; J gene: TRBJ2-2; CDR3 DNA: TGTGCCATCAGCCCCGGGGTAGCGGGAGGTACGAACACCGGGGAGCTGTTTTTT; CDR3 protein: CAISPGVAGGTNTGELFF
clone size: many; D gene: TRBD2; V gene: TRBV19; J gene: TRBJ2-2; CDR3 DNA: TGTGCCAGTAGGACTAGCGGGGACACCGGGGAGCTGTTTTTT; CDR3 protein: CASRTSGDTGELFF
clone size: .; D gene: .; V gene: TRBV20-1; J gene: TRBJ1-4; CDR3 DNA: TGCAGTGCCTCCTTTGGAGAAAAACTGTTTTTT; CDR3 protein: CSASFGEKLFF